This T cell receptor beta chain was observed in a study of cytomegalovirus exposure and HLA in healthy donors. 60 Vbeta and 13 Jbeta primers were used in PCR. Generated by immunoSEQ multiplex PCR, the TCRdb table keeps only in-frame clones and is missing some. The sample has under 200,000 clones; 79% are singletons. Germline V CDR1 and CDR2: MNHEY, SMNVEV (reference sequence). J lost 7 bases, V lost 6 bases, and 22 bases had no gene match. The CDR3 runs 19 residues. This receptor was obtained from a woman in her forties in good health and CMV-seronegative. Sample: PBMCs. The chain carries TRBV27 and TRBJ2-7; 12 bases are a match to TRBD2. Here the CDR3 reads CASSSPYGTSGSPSGEQYF. CDR3 coding DNA: TGTGCCAGCAGCTCTCCTTACGGGACTAGCGGGTCCCCTTCGGGTGAGCAGTACTTC.